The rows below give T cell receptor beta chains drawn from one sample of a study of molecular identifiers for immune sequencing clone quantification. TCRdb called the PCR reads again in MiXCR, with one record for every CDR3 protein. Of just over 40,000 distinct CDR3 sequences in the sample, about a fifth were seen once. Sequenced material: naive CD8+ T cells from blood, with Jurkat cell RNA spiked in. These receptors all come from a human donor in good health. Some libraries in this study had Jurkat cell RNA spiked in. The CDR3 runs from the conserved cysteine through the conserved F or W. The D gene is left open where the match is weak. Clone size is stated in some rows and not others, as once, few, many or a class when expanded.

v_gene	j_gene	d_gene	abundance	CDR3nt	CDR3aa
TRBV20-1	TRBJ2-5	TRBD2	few	TGCAGTGTCCTACTAGCGGGAGGAGAGACCCAGTACTTC	CSVLLAGGETQYF
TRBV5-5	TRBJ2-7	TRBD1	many	TGTGCCAGCAGCCCGGAGTGGACAGGGTCGGAGCAGTACTTC	CASSPEWTGSEQYF
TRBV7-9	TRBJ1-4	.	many	TGTGCCAGCAGCTTAGGAGGGGCCGAAAAACTGTTTTTT	CASSLGGAEKLFF
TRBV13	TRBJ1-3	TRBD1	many	TGTGCCAGCAGCTTAAGCCTGACAGGGGGAGCTGGAAACACCATATATTTT	CASSLSLTGGAGNTIYF
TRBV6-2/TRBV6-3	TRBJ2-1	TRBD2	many	TGTGCCAGCAGTTACCAGCTAGCGGGAGAGGGCTATGAGCAGTTCTTC	CASSYQLAGEGYEQFF
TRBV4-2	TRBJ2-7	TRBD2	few	TGTGCCAGCAGCCAAGAGAACAGCGGGAGGGCCATGACCTACGAGCAGTACTTC	CASSQENSGRAMTYEQYF
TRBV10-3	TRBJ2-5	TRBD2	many	TGTGCCATCAGCGCCCCGGGGGGAGGCGAGACCCAGTACTTC	CAISAPGGGETQYF
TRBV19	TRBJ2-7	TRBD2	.	TGTGCCATCCTCCAGGGACTAGCGGGAGGTTCCCACGAGCAGTACTTC	CAILQGLAGGSHEQYF
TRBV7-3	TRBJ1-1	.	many	TGTGCCAGCAGCTACGACGGCACTGAAGCTTTCTTT	CASSYDGTEAFF
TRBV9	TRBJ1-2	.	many	TGTGCCAGCAGCGTAGGGCGTAATGGCTACACCTTC	CASSVGRNGYTF
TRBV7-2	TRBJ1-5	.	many	TGTGCCAGCATCTACTGGGCGGGTACGCCCCAGCATTTT	CASIYWAGTPQHF
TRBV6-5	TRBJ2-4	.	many	TGTGCCAGCAGTTATCGGGGGACCAAAAACATTCAGTACTTC	CASSYRGTKNIQYF
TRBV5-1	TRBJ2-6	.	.	TGCGCCAGCAGCTTGGAGCTAACGGGAGAGGCGTGGGGGGCCAACGTCCTGACTTTC	CASSLELTGEAWGANVLTF
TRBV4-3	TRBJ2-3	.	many	TGCGCCAGCAGCCAAGAGGAGGTTTCAAGCACAGATACGCAGTATTTT	CASSQEEVSSTDTQYF
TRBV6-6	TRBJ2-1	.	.	TGTGCCAGTAGTACCCCGGGACGGCTAGAGAATGAGCAGTTCTTC	CASSTPGRLENEQFF
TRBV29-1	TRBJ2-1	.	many	TGCAGCGCCCCGGGGGCTTGGACCCAGGAAAAGGTCTACAATGAGCAGTTCTTC	CSAPGAWTQEKVYNEQFF
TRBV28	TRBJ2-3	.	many	TGTGCCAGCAGTTTATCCAAAATTGGGGATACAGATACGCAGTATTTT	CASSLSKIGDTDTQYF
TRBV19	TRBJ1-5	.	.	TGTGCCAGTAGTGGGTCCCCTCGAGGCAATCAGCCCCAGCATTTT	CASSGSPRGNQPQHF
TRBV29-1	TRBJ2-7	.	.	TGCAGCGTTGAAGGTGGTCGGAGAGAGCAGTACTTC	CSVEGGRREQYF
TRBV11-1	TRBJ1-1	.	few	TGTGCCAGCAGCCCCTCGTGGGGCACTGAAGCTTTCTTT	CASSPSWGTEAFF
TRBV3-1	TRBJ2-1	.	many	TGTGCCAGCAGCTCCCCCGGGACCTACAATGAGCAGTTCTTC	CASSSPGTYNEQFF
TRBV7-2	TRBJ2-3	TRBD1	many	TGTGCCAGCAGCTTACTTGGACAGGGGGCTACAGATACGCAGTATTTT	CASSLLGQGATDTQYF
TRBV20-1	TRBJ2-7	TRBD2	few	TGCAGTGCTCATGCGGGAGACTACGAGCAGTACTTC	CSAHAGDYEQYF
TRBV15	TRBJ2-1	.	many	TGTGCCACCAGCAGAGATGGACATGAGCAGTTCTTC	CATSRDGHEQFF
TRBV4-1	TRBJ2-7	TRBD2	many	TGCGCCAGCAGCCAAGACCCCCGCCTAGCGGGAGTAGACTACGAGCAGTACTTC	CASSQDPRLAGVDYEQYF
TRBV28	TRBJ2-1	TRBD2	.	TGTGCCAGCAGACTAGCGGGAGAACCCCCTGAGCAGTTCTTC	CASRLAGEPPEQFF
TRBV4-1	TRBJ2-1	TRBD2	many	TGCGCCAGCAGCCAACGAACTAGCGGGAGAGGTGAGCAGTTCTTC	CASSQRTSGRGEQFF
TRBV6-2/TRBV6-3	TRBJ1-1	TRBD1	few	TGTGCCAGCAGTGGCCGACAGGGCAGGATGAACACTGAAGCTTTCTTT	CASSGRQGRMNTEAFF
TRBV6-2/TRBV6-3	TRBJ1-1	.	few	TGTGCCATCGCGAACTGGGGGGAAGCTTTCTTT	CAIANWGEAFF
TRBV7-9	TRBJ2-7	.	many	TGTGCCAGCAGCTTAGGAGCCTACGAGCAGTACTTC	CASSLGAYEQYF
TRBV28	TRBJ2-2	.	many	TGTGCCAGCAGCGATATCGGTGCGGCCGGGGAGCTGTTTTTT	CASSDIGAAGELFF
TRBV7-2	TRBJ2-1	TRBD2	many	TGTGCCAGCAGCTTTGGGACTAGCCCCTACAATGAGCAGTTCTTC	CASSFGTSPYNEQFF
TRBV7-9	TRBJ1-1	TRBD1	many	TGTGCCAGCAGCGGCAGGGGGGGCACTGAAGCTTTCTTT	CASSGRGGTEAFF
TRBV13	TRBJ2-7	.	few	TGTGCCAGCAGCTTGTTCATGGGGGCGAAGGAGCAGTACTTC	CASSLFMGAKEQYF